What follows describes a single TCR beta chain. The entry originates in a study of blood T cell repertoires in COVID-19. Germline lookup yields CDR1 SGHTA and CDR2 FQGTGA. Trimming cost V 2 bases and J 7 bases; bases outside gene matches: 13. There are 17 residues in the CDR3. Assay used: immunoSEQ multiplex PCR; TCRdb lists only in-frame clones, some missing. Of 75,000 to 95,000 clones in the sample, roughly three quarters are singletons; the top ten hold approximately 40%. The sample consisted of peripheral blood. The V gene is TRBV7-3, the J gene TRBJ2-3; 9 bases are a match to TRBD2. This TCR came from a man aged 55 to 70 with COVID-19, enrolled during active disease. For the CDR3, the DNA is TGTGCCAGCAGCTTATTGGCTAGCGGGACCGACAAGCATACGCAGTATTTT. This sequence encodes CASSLLASGTDKHTQYF.